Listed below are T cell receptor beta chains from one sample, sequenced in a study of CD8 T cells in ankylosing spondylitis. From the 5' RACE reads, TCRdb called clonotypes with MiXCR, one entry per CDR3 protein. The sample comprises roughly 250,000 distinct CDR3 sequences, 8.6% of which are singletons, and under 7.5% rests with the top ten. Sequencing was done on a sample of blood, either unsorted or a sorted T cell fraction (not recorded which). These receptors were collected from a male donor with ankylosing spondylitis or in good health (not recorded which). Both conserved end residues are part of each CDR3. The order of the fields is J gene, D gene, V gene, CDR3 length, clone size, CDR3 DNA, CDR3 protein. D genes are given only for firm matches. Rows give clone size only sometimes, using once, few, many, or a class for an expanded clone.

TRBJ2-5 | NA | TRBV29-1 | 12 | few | TGCAGCGTTCGGCAGGGTCAGGAGACCCAGTACTTC | CSVRQGQETQYF
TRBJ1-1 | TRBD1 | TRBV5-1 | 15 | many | TGCGCCAGCAGCTTGGGACAGGGCCTTAACACTGAAGCTTTCTTT | CASSLGQGLNTEAFF
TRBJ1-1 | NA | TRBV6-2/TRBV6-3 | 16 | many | TGTGCCAGCAGTTACGGCGCAGGGTGGGGAACCACTGAAGCTTTCTTT | CASSYGAGWGTTEAFF
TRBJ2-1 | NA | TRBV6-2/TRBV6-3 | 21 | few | TGTGCCAGCAGTTACCCACACAGGGTTGACAGTGGAACGCCCTGGGGCAATGAGCAGTTCTTC | CASSYPHRVDSGTPWGNEQFF
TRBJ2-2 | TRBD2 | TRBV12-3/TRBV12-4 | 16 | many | TGTGCCAGCAGTTTAATAGCGGGAGGGCCAGGCGGGGAGCTGTTTTTT | CASSLIAGGPGGELFF
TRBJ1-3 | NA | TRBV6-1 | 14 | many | TGTGCCAGCAGGACACAGAACTCTGGAAACACCATATATTTT | CASRTQNSGNTIYF
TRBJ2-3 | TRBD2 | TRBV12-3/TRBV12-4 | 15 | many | TGTGCCAGCAGTTATTCCAGCGGGAGGTCCGATACGCAGTATTTT | CASSYSSGRSDTQYF
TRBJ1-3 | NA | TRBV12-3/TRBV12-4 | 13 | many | TGTGCCAGCAGTCAGGAGTCTGGAAACACCATATATTTT | CASSQESGNTIYF
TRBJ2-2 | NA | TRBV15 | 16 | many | TGTGCCACCAGCAGAGATCCAGGACTCATCACCGGGGAGCTGTTTTTT | CATSRDPGLITGELFF
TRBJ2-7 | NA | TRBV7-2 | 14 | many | TGTGCCAGCAGCTTAGGAGCCTTAACCTACGAGCAGTACTTC | CASSLGALTYEQYF
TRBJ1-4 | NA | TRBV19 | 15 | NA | TGTGCCAGTAGTTCACAGGGTTGGACTAATGAAAAACTGTTTTTT | CASSSQGWTNEKLFF
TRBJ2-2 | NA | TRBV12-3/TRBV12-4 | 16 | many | TGTGCCAGCAGTTTAGGGGCGACAGTTAACACCGGGGAGCTGTTTTTT | CASSLGATVNTGELFF
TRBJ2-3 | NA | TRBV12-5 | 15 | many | TGTGCTAGTGGTCCCGGTCGGGGCACGTCAGATACGCAGTATTTT | CASGPGRGTSDTQYF
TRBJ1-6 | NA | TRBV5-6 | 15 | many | TGTGCCAGCCGTGCCTCGGGACCTAGAAATTCACCCCTCCACTTT | CASRASGPRNSPLHF
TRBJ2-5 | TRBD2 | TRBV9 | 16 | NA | TGTGCCAGCAGCGTAGGGATTAGCGGGAGCCAAGAGACCCAGTACTTC | CASSVGISGSQETQYF
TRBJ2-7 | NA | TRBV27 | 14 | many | TGTGCCAGCAGCCCCGAGAGGAGCTCCTACGAGCAGTACTTC | CASSPERSSYEQYF